This T cell receptor beta chain was found in a study of blood T cell repertoires in COVID-19. As for the study in general: Italy, Spain and the United States were the sources of the convalescent and acute COVID-19 samples. Sources were T cells, B-cell-depleted T cells, or PBMCs; the material itself was cDNA or gDNA.

This CDR3 is built from 16 residues. Germline assignment: CDR1 LNHDA and CDR2 SQIVND (reference sequence). Trimming removed 0 bases at V and 6 bases at J, with 17 bases between. Authors' data handling: Amplification with reference gene primers provided the estimates of nucleated cell counts. TCRdb's copy holds only in-frame clones and misses some; the assay was immunoSEQ multiplex PCR. Clone size and V and J calls were adopted from that table, with D and trimming inferred from the DNA. The sample includes 53,000 or so clones, 90% to 95% of them seen just once. Sequences were obtained from peripheral blood. The source of this sequence is a human donor in a cohort sampled during active COVID-19. The rearrangement uses TRBV19 and TRBJ1-2, with TRBD1 as a possible D gene (5 bases). CDR3 nucleotides: TGTGCCAGTAGTATAGATGTCTTTCCAGGGATTGATGGCTACACCTTC. Protein sequence: CASSIDVFPGIDGYTF.